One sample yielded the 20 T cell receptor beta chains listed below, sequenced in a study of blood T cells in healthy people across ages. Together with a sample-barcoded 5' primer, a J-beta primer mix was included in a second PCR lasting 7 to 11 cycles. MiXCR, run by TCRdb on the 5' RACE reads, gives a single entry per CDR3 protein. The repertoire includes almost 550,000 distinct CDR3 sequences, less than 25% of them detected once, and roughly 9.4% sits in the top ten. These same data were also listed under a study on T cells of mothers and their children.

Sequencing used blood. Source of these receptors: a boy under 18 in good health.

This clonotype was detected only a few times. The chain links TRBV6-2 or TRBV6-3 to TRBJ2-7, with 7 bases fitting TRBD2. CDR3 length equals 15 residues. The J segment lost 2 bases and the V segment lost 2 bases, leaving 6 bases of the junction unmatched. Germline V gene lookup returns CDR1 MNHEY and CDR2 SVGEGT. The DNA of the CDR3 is TGTGCCAGCAGTTACGTGGCTAGCGGACCCTACGAGCAGTACTTC. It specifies CASSYVASGPYEQYF.

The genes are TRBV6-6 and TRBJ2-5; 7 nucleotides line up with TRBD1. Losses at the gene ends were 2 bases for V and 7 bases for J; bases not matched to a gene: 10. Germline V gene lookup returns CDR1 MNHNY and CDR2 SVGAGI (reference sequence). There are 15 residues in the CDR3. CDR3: CASSYTIASGGTQYF. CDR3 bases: TGTGCCAGCAGTTACACGATAGCGTCAGGGGGGACCCAGTACTTC.

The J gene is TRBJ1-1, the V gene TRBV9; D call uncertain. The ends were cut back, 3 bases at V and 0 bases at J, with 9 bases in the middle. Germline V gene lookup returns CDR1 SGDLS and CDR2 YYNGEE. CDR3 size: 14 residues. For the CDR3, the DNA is TGTGCCAGCAGCGCCCCGGGTCTGAACACTGAAGCTTTCTTT. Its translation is CASSAPGLNTEAFF.

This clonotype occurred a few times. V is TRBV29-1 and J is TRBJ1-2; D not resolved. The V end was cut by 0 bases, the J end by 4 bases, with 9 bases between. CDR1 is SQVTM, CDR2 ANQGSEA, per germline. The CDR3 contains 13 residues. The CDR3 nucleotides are TGCAGCGTTGAAGAGGCAGAGCGCTATGGCTACACCTTC. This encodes CSVEEAERYGYTF.

This CDR3 reads CAWSLSGGTTNEKLFF. The CDR3 coding sequence is TGTGCCTGGAGTTTGTCGGGAGGGACAACTAATGAAAAACTGTTTTTT. V and J are TRBV30 and TRBJ1-4; unclear D gene. CDR1 and CDR2 from the germline V gene are GTSNPN and SVGIG (reference sequence). V lost 2 bases and J lost 0, with 13 bases in between. This CDR3 comprises 16 residues.

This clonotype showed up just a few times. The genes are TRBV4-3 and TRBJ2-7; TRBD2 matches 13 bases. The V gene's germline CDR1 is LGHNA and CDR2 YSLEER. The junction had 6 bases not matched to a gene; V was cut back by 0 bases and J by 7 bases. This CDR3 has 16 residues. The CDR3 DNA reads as TGCGCCAGCAGCCAAGATGTCGGGACTAGCGGGACGGAGCAGTACTTC. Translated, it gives CASSQDVGTSGTEQYF.

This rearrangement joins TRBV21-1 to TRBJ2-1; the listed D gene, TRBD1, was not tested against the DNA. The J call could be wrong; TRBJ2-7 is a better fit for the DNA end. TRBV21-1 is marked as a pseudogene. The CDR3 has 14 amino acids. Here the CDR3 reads CAGSKNPRSGEQYF. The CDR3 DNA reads TGTGCCGGCAGCAAAAACCCCCGGTCTGGGGAGCAGTACTTC.

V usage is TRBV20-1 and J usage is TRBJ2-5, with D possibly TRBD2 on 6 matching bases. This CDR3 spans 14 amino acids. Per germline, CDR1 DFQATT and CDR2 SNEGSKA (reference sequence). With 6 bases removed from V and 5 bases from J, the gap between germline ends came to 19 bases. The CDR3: CSALGGGIMETQYF. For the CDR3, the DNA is TGCAGTGCCCTTGGTGGGGGGATTATGGAGACCCAGTACTTC.

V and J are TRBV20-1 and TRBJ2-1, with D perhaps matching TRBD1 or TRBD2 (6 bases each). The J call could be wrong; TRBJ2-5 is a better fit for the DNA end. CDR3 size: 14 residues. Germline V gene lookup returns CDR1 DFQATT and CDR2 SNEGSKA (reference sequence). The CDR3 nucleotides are TGCAGTGCCAGGGCCGGGGGACATCAAGAGACCCAGTACTTC. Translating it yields CSARAGGHQETQYF.

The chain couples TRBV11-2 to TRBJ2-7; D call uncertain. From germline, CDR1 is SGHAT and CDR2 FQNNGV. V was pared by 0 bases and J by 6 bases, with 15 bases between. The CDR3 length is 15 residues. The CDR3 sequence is CASSLDLGTVSEQYF. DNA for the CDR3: TGTGCCAGCAGCTTAGATCTTGGTACAGTTTCCGAGCAGTACTTC.

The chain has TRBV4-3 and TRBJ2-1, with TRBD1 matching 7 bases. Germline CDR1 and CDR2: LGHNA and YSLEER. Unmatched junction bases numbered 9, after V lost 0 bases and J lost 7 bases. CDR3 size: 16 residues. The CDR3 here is CASSQDSQGTRNEQFF. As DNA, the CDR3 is TGCGCCAGCAGCCAAGATTCACAGGGGACCAGAAATGAGCAGTTCTTC.

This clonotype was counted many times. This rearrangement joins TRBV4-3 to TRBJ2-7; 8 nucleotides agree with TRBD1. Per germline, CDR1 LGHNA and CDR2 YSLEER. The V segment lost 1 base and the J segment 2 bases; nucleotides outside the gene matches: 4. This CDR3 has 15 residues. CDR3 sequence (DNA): TGCGCCAGCAGCCAAGGGCAGGGGGCAACCTACGAGCAGTACTTC. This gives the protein CASSQGQGATYEQYF.

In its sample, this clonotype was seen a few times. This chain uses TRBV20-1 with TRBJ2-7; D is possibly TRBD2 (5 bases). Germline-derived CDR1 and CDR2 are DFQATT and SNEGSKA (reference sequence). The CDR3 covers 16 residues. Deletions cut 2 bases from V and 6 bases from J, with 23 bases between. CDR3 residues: CSARSEVGWLPSEQYF. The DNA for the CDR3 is TGCAGTGCTAGATCGGAGGTGGGGTGGCTCCCGAGCGAGCAGTACTTC.

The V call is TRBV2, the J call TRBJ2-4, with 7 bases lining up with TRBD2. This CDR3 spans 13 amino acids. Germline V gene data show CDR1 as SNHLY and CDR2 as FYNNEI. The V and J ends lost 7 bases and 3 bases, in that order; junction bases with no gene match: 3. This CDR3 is CASTWGGKNIQYF. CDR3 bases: TGTGCCAGCACCTGGGGGGGCAAAAACATTCAGTACTTC.

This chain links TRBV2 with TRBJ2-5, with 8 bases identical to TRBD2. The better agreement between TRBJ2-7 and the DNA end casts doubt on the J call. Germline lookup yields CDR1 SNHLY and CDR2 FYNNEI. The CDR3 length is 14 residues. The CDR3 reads CASTSGHISYEQYV. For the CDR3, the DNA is TGTGCCAGCACTAGCGGGCACATTTCCTACGAGCAGTACGTC.

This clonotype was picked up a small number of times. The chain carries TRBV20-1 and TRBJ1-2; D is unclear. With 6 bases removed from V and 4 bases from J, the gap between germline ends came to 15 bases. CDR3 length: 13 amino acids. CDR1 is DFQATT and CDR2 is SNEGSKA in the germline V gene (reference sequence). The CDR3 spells CSAPVTGFYGYTF. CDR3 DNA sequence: TGCAGTGCACCCGTGACGGGCTTCTATGGCTACACCTTC.

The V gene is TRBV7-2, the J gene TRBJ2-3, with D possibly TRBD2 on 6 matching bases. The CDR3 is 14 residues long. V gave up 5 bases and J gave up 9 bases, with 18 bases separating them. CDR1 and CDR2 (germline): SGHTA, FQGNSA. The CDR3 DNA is TGTGCCAGCAGCGGGGAGGTGGCTAGCAACACGCAGTATTTT. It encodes CASSGEVASNTQYF.

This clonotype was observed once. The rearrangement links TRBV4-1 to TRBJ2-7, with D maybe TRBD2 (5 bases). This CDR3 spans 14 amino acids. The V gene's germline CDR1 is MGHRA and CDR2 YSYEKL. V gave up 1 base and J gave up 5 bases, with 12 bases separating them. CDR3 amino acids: CASSQGRMIDEQYF. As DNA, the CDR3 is TGCGCCAGCAGCCAAGGGAGGATGATAGACGAGCAGTACTTC.

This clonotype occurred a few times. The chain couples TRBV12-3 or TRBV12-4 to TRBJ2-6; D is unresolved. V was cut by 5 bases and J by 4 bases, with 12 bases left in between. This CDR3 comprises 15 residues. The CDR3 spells CASSIRDPGANVLTF. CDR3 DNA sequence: TGTGCCAGCAGTATAAGGGATCCAGGGGCCAACGTCCTGACTTTC.

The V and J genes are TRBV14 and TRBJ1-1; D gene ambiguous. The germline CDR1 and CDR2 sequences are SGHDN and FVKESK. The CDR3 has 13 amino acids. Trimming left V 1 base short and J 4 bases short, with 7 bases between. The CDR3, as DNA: TGTGCCAGCAGCCAAGTCCCGGGCACTGAAGCTTTCTTT. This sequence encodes CASSQVPGTEAFF.